A selection of T cell receptor beta chains follows, all from one sample in a study. TCRdb re-called the 5' RACE reads with MiXCR, one entry per CDR3 protein. The data hold 55,000 or so distinct CDR3 sequences, with less than 25% observed a single time. What was sequenced was tumor-infiltrating Tregs sorted from the breast tumor. These receptors were collected from a female donor with breast cancer. Both conserved end residues are part of each CDR3. The order of the fields is D gene, CDR3 length, clone size, J gene, V gene, CDR3 protein, CDR3 DNA. A D gene is named only where the DNA matches it firmly. A row's size may be missing; if present it is once, few, many or a size class.

d_call: -; cdr3_length: 14; clone_size: -; j_call: TRBJ1-1; v_call: TRBV29-1; cdr3_aa: CSVVGLQRNTETFF; cdr3_nt: TGCAGCGTTGTTGGTTTACAGAGGAACACTGAAACTTTCTTT
d_call: TRBD2; cdr3_length: 18; clone_size: few; j_call: TRBJ2-7; v_call: TRBV4-1; cdr3_aa: CASSPGNWRRERTYEQYF; cdr3_nt: TGCGCCAGCAGCCCAGGAAACTGGAGGCGGGAGCGAACCTACGAGCAGTACTTC
d_call: -; cdr3_length: 14; clone_size: -; j_call: TRBJ1-5; v_call: TRBV3-1; cdr3_aa: CASSQRGGNQPQHF; cdr3_nt: TGTGCCAGCAGCCAACGGGGGGGCAATCAGCCCCAGCATTTT
d_call: -; cdr3_length: 15; clone_size: -; j_call: TRBJ2-4; v_call: TRBV7-9; cdr3_aa: CASSSDWGAKNIQYF; cdr3_nt: TGTGCCAGCAGCTCGGACTGGGGGGCCAAAAACATTCAGTACTTC
d_call: -; cdr3_length: 14; clone_size: many; j_call: TRBJ2-7; v_call: TRBV18; cdr3_aa: CASSPRWTSYEQYF; cdr3_nt: TGTGCCAGCTCTCCACGGTGGACCTCCTACGAGCAGTACTTC
d_call: -; cdr3_length: 13; clone_size: -; j_call: TRBJ1-1; v_call: TRBV3-1; cdr3_aa: CASSRRDGAEAFF; cdr3_nt: TGTGCCAGCAGCCGGAGGGACGGCGCTGAAGCTTTCTTT
d_call: -; cdr3_length: 12; clone_size: -; j_call: TRBJ2-5; v_call: TRBV7-2; cdr3_aa: CAVGEGRGTQYF; cdr3_nt: TGTGCCGTCGGCGAGGGGCGCGGGACCCAGTACTTC
d_call: TRBD1; cdr3_length: 14; clone_size: many; j_call: TRBJ2-2; v_call: TRBV7-6; cdr3_aa: CASTQQGGTGELFF; cdr3_nt: TGTGCCAGTACACAACAGGGGGGCACCGGGGAGCTGTTTTTT
d_call: -; cdr3_length: 14; clone_size: many; j_call: TRBJ1-2; v_call: TRBV29-1; cdr3_aa: CSVGEEEGIYGYTF; cdr3_nt: TGCAGCGTTGGAGAGGAAGAGGGGATCTATGGCTACACCTTC
d_call: -; cdr3_length: 13; clone_size: many; j_call: TRBJ1-1; v_call: TRBV20-1; cdr3_aa: CSARASADTEAFF; cdr3_nt: TGCAGTGCTAGAGCTTCAGCTGACACTGAAGCTTTCTTT
d_call: -; cdr3_length: 15; clone_size: few; j_call: TRBJ2-5; v_call: TRBV5-1; cdr3_aa: CASSLVLSRKETQYF; cdr3_nt: TGCGCCAGCAGCCTAGTACTAAGTCGAAAAGAGACCCAGTACTTC
d_call: -; cdr3_length: 17; clone_size: few; j_call: TRBJ2-5; v_call: TRBV5-1; cdr3_aa: CASSLRPGPAEEETQYF; cdr3_nt: TGCGCCAGCAGCTTACGTCCGGGGCCAGCCGAAGAAGAGACCCAGTACTTC
d_call: -; cdr3_length: 11; clone_size: -; j_call: TRBJ1-2; v_call: TRBV7-9; cdr3_aa: CASSSEGGYTF; cdr3_nt: TGTGCCAGCAGCTCTGAAGGTGGCTACACCTTC
d_call: -; cdr3_length: 17; clone_size: -; j_call: TRBJ1-2; v_call: TRBV10-3; cdr3_aa: CAISENVVGLTNYGYTF; cdr3_nt: TGTGCCATCAGTGAGAATGTAGTGGGACTCACTAACTATGGCTACACCTTC
d_call: -; cdr3_length: 14; clone_size: few; j_call: TRBJ1-5; v_call: TRBV7-9; cdr3_aa: CASSLGQDGQPQHF; cdr3_nt: TGTGCCAGCAGCTTAGGCCAAGATGGTCAGCCCCAGCATTTT
d_call: TRBD1; cdr3_length: 12; clone_size: few; j_call: TRBJ2-5; v_call: TRBV29-1; cdr3_aa: CSAGQAQETQYF; cdr3_nt: TGCAGCGCAGGACAGGCCCAAGAGACCCAGTACTTC
d_call: TRBD1; cdr3_length: 14; clone_size: few; j_call: TRBJ1-5; v_call: TRBV6-1; cdr3_aa: CASSVEGGRQPQHF; cdr3_nt: TGTGCCAGCAGTGTGGAAGGGGGCCGGCAGCCCCAGCATTTT
d_call: -; cdr3_length: 14; clone_size: -; j_call: TRBJ2-3; v_call: TRBV20-1; cdr3_aa: CSAGRGVGTDTQYF; cdr3_nt: TGCAGTGCGGGGCGTGGGGTGGGCACAGATACGCAGTATTTT
d_call: -; cdr3_length: 12; clone_size: few; j_call: TRBJ1-2; v_call: TRBV12-3/TRBV12-4; cdr3_aa: CASSFYLTGYTF; cdr3_nt: TGTGCCAGCAGTTTTTATCTTACGGGCTACACCTTC
d_call: -; cdr3_length: 13; clone_size: many; j_call: TRBJ1-1; v_call: TRBV28; cdr3_aa: CASSTALGTEAFF; cdr3_nt: TGTGCCAGCAGTACTGCCCTGGGTACTGAAGCTTTCTTT
d_call: -; cdr3_length: 14; clone_size: few; j_call: TRBJ1-5; v_call: TRBV4-2; cdr3_aa: CASSQEKVRQPQHF; cdr3_nt: TGTGCCAGCAGCCAAGAAAAGGTTCGGCAGCCCCAGCATTTT
d_call: -; cdr3_length: 14; clone_size: -; j_call: TRBJ2-1; v_call: TRBV5-1; cdr3_aa: CASSSGLNYNEQFF; cdr3_nt: TGCGCCAGCAGCTCCGGACTAAACTACAATGAGCAGTTCTTC
d_call: TRBD1; cdr3_length: 16; clone_size: medium-sized; j_call: TRBJ2-7; v_call: TRBV5-1; cdr3_aa: CASSSPGWGQGYEQYF; cdr3_nt: TGCGCCAGCAGCTCCCCGGGTTGGGGACAGGGTTACGAGCAGTACTTC
d_call: TRBD2; cdr3_length: 15; clone_size: few; j_call: TRBJ2-7; v_call: TRBV20-1; cdr3_aa: CSAGGGAGVSNEQYF; cdr3_nt: TGCAGTGCTGGGGGAGGGGCGGGAGTCAGCAACGAGCAGTACTTC
d_call: -; cdr3_length: 16; clone_size: few; j_call: TRBJ2-3; v_call: TRBV5-1; cdr3_aa: CASSVAGTTRSDTQYF; cdr3_nt: TGCGCCAGCAGCGTCGCCGGGACAACCAGATCAGATACGCAGTATTTT
d_call: -; cdr3_length: 16; clone_size: -; j_call: TRBJ2-3; v_call: TRBV2; cdr3_aa: CASSEFGGSGADTQYF; cdr3_nt: TGTGCCAGCAGTGAATTCGGAGGGTCCGGGGCAGATACGCAGTATTTT
d_call: -; cdr3_length: 12; clone_size: many; j_call: TRBJ1-1; v_call: TRBV20-1; cdr3_aa: CSARKQNTEAFF; cdr3_nt: TGCAGTGCTAGAAAGCAGAACACTGAAGCTTTCTTT
d_call: TRBD1; cdr3_length: 19; clone_size: -; j_call: TRBJ1-5; v_call: TRBV19; cdr3_aa: CASGQVRDRGRGSNQPQHF; cdr3_nt: TGTGCCAGTGGCCAGGTCCGGGACAGGGGGCGCGGAAGCAATCAGCCCCAGCATTTT
d_call: -; cdr3_length: 17; clone_size: many; j_call: TRBJ1-2; v_call: TRBV7-9; cdr3_aa: CASQPGGPLSDNYGYTF; cdr3_nt: TGTGCCAGCCAACCCGGGGGGCCCCTCTCTGATAACTATGGCTACACCTTC
d_call: TRBD2; cdr3_length: 15; clone_size: -; j_call: TRBJ2-7; v_call: TRBV7-2; cdr3_aa: CASSPRASGSLEQYF; cdr3_nt: TGTGCCAGCAGCCCCCGGGCTAGCGGGAGTCTCGAGCAGTACTTC
d_call: TRBD1; cdr3_length: 13; clone_size: few; j_call: TRBJ1-5; v_call: TRBV6-6; cdr3_aa: CASNTGVIQPQHF; cdr3_nt: TGTGCCAGCAACACAGGGGTGATTCAGCCCCAGCATTTT
d_call: -; cdr3_length: 13; clone_size: -; j_call: TRBJ2-2; v_call: TRBV11-3; cdr3_aa: CASSRQDTWELFF; cdr3_nt: TGTGCCAGCAGCCGACAAGACACCTGGGAGCTGTTTTTT
d_call: -; cdr3_length: 13; clone_size: -; j_call: TRBJ2-7; v_call: TRBV7-2; cdr3_aa: CASSRTRAYEQYF; cdr3_nt: TGTGCCAGCAGCCGCACGAGGGCCTACGAGCAGTACTTC
d_call: -; cdr3_length: 15; clone_size: few; j_call: TRBJ1-1; v_call: TRBV10-1; cdr3_aa: CASSESRGMNTEAFF; cdr3_nt: TGCGCCAGCAGTGAGTCGAGGGGAATGAACACTGAAGCTTTCTTT
d_call: TRBD1; cdr3_length: 15; clone_size: many; j_call: TRBJ1-5; v_call: TRBV12-3/TRBV12-4; cdr3_aa: CASSNTGGAGQPQHF; cdr3_nt: TGTGCCAGCAGCAATACAGGGGGCGCCGGTCAGCCCCAGCATTTT
d_call: -; cdr3_length: 14; clone_size: few; j_call: TRBJ1-1; v_call: TRBV12-3/TRBV12-4; cdr3_aa: CASSLVREGTEAFF; cdr3_nt: TGTGCCAGCAGTTTAGTCAGGGAAGGCACTGAAGCTTTCTTT
d_call: -; cdr3_length: 16; clone_size: -; j_call: TRBJ1-2; v_call: TRBV12-2; cdr3_aa: CARRLARTGPYHGYTF; cdr3_nt: TGTGCAAGACGCTTAGCGCGGACAGGGCCATATCATGGCTACACCTTC
d_call: -; cdr3_length: 15; clone_size: many; j_call: TRBJ2-5; v_call: TRBV7-2; cdr3_aa: CASSLSHYLRETQYF; cdr3_nt: TGTGCCAGCAGCTTATCCCATTATCTCCGAGAGACCCAGTACTTC
d_call: TRBD1; cdr3_length: 16; clone_size: -; j_call: TRBJ2-1; v_call: TRBV5-1; cdr3_aa: CASMEGPGQPYNEQFF; cdr3_nt: TGCGCCAGCATGGAAGGACCGGGACAGCCCTACAATGAGCAGTTCTTC
d_call: TRBD2; cdr3_length: 20; clone_size: many; j_call: TRBJ2-6; v_call: TRBV10-3; cdr3_aa: CAISDPRSAGVDSGANVLTF; cdr3_nt: TGTGCCATCAGTGACCCCAGGAGCGCGGGAGTCGACTCTGGGGCCAACGTCCTGACTTTC
d_call: TRBD1; cdr3_length: 14; clone_size: many; j_call: TRBJ1-2; v_call: TRBV12-3/TRBV12-4; cdr3_aa: CASNVQGVHYGYTF; cdr3_nt: TGTGCCAGCAACGTTCAGGGGGTGCACTATGGCTACACCTTC
d_call: TRBD2; cdr3_length: 15; clone_size: -; j_call: TRBJ2-5; v_call: TRBV5-1; cdr3_aa: CASSLGASGKETQYF; cdr3_nt: TGCGCCAGCAGCTTAGGGGCTAGCGGGAAAGAGACCCAGTACTTC
d_call: TRBD2; cdr3_length: 13; clone_size: many; j_call: TRBJ2-1; v_call: TRBV29-1; cdr3_aa: CSVGSGRGGEQFF; cdr3_nt: TGCAGCGTTGGCAGCGGGAGGGGGGGTGAGCAGTTCTTC
d_call: TRBD1; cdr3_length: 14; clone_size: -; j_call: TRBJ1-2; v_call: TRBV9; cdr3_aa: CASSATGNWDGYTF; cdr3_nt: TGTGCCAGCAGCGCGACAGGGAATTGGGATGGCTACACCTTC
d_call: -; cdr3_length: 10; clone_size: few; j_call: TRBJ1-4; v_call: TRBV28; cdr3_aa: CASRDEKLFF; cdr3_nt: TGTGCCTCCCGGGATGAAAAACTGTTTTTT
d_call: TRBD1; cdr3_length: 16; clone_size: -; j_call: TRBJ2-1; v_call: TRBV15; cdr3_aa: CATSRARTGSYNEQFF; cdr3_nt: TGTGCCACCAGCAGAGCCAGGACAGGGTCCTACAATGAGCAGTTCTTC
d_call: TRBD2; cdr3_length: 15; clone_size: few; j_call: TRBJ2-7; v_call: TRBV12-3/TRBV12-4; cdr3_aa: CASSFQAGTADEQYF; cdr3_nt: TGTGCCAGCAGTTTTCAAGCGGGAACCGCGGACGAGCAGTACTTC
d_call: TRBD1; cdr3_length: 15; clone_size: few; j_call: TRBJ2-7; v_call: TRBV7-9; cdr3_aa: CASSPRTGKGYEQYF; cdr3_nt: TGTGCCAGCAGCCCCAGGACAGGGAAGGGATACGAGCAGTACTTC
d_call: -; cdr3_length: 14; clone_size: many; j_call: TRBJ1-4; v_call: TRBV10-3; cdr3_aa: CAISDAKGEEKLFF; cdr3_nt: TGTGCCATCAGTGACGCAAAGGGAGAGGAAAAACTGTTTTTT
d_call: TRBD2; cdr3_length: 16; clone_size: many; j_call: TRBJ2-7; v_call: TRBV10-3; cdr3_aa: CAISGSMGREGYEQYF; cdr3_nt: TGTGCCATCAGTGGAAGTATGGGACGGGAGGGCTACGAGCAGTACTTC
d_call: -; cdr3_length: 13; clone_size: few; j_call: TRBJ1-2; v_call: TRBV5-1; cdr3_aa: CASSLDSLYGYTF; cdr3_nt: TGCGCCAGCAGCTTGGATAGTCTCTATGGCTACACCTTC
d_call: -; cdr3_length: 16; clone_size: few; j_call: TRBJ2-2; v_call: TRBV4-3; cdr3_aa: CASSQDEGLGRGELFF; cdr3_nt: TGCGCCAGCAGCCAAGATGAGGGTCTAGGCCGCGGGGAGCTGTTTTTT
d_call: -; cdr3_length: 14; clone_size: -; j_call: TRBJ2-2; v_call: TRBV7-2; cdr3_aa: CASRGHTNTGELFF; cdr3_nt: TGTGCCAGCAGGGGACATACGAACACCGGGGAGCTGTTTTTT
d_call: -; cdr3_length: 12; clone_size: -; j_call: TRBJ2-5; v_call: TRBV6-5; cdr3_aa: CASSYRGKTQYF; cdr3_nt: TGTGCCAGCAGTTACCGGGGAAAGACCCAGTACTTC
d_call: TRBD2; cdr3_length: 16; clone_size: few; j_call: TRBJ2-1; v_call: TRBV10-3; cdr3_aa: CAIKSTSGGTYNGQFF; cdr3_nt: TGTGCCATCAAGTCGACTAGCGGGGGGACTTACAATGGGCAGTTCTTC
d_call: -; cdr3_length: 19; clone_size: -; j_call: TRBJ1-1; v_call: TRBV18; cdr3_aa: CASSPSIAGRRILNTEAFF; cdr3_nt: TGTGCCAGCTCACCATCGATTGCGGGCAGGAGGATATTGAACACTGAAGCTTTCTTT
d_call: -; cdr3_length: 11; clone_size: few; j_call: TRBJ1-2; v_call: TRBV20-1; cdr3_aa: CSAASSSGYTF; cdr3_nt: TGCAGTGCTGCCTCATCGTCCGGCTACACCTTC
d_call: TRBD2; cdr3_length: 14; clone_size: -; j_call: TRBJ2-7; v_call: TRBV20-1; cdr3_aa: CSASKLAGGREQYF; cdr3_nt: TGCAGTGCTAGTAAACTAGCGGGAGGGCGAGAGCAGTACTTC
d_call: -; cdr3_length: 13; clone_size: many; j_call: TRBJ2-7; v_call: TRBV6-5; cdr3_aa: CASMPPGWDGQYF; cdr3_nt: TGTGCCAGCATGCCCCCGGGGTGGGATGGGCAGTACTTC